This T cell receptor (beta chain) derives from a study of OX40 agonist ivuxolimab in advanced cancers. Study in general: Patients received ivuxolimab, an agonistic anti-OX40 (CD134) antibody. Participants averaged roughly 57 years of age (range roughly 23 to 90) and were 82.7% male.

The table came from immunoSEQ multiplex PCR; TCRdb's copy has only in-frame clones and leaves some out. Of about 77,000 clones listed, around 85% are singletons. Germline V gene data show CDR1 as SGHDN and CDR2 as FVKESK. The CDR3 totals 14 residues. Individuals having autoimmune disease history or systemic immunosuppression were not enrolled. General observations from the study: The CD4+ and CD8+ T cells in the blood had expanded clonally by week 6 at 0.1 to 3.0 mg/kg.

Concerning this clone: Antigen: not known.

This receptor was taken from an adult with an advanced solid tumor such as melanoma, head and neck, liver or kidney cancer. The gene calls are TRBV14 and TRBJ2-5; 8 positions match TRBD2. TRBJ2-7 explains the end of the DNA better; the J call may be wrong. The sample consisted of CD4+ or CD8+ T cells sorted from blood, taken in a trial of the OX40 agonist ivuxolimab. The CDR3 coding sequence is TGTGCCAGCAGCCAGGCTAGCGGGCGGTACGAGCAGTACTTC. This sequence encodes CASSQASGRYEQYF.